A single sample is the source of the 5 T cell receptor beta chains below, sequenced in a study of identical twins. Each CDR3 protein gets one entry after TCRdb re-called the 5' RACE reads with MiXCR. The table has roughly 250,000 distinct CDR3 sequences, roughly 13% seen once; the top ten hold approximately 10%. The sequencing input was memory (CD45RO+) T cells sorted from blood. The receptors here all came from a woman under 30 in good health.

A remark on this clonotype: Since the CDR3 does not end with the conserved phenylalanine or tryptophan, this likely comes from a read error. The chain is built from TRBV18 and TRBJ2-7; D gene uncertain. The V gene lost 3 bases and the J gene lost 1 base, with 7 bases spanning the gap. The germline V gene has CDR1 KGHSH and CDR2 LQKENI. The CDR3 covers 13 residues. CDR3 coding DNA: TGTGCCAGCTCACCGGCCAGTTCCTACGAGCAGTACCTC. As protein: CASSPASSYEQYL.

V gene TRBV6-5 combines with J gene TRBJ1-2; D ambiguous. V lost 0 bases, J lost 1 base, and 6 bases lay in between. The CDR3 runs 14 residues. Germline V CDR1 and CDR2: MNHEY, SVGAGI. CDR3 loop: CASSYSTVNYGYTF. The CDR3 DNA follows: TGTGCCAGCAGTTACTCTACAGTTAACTATGGCTACACCTTC.

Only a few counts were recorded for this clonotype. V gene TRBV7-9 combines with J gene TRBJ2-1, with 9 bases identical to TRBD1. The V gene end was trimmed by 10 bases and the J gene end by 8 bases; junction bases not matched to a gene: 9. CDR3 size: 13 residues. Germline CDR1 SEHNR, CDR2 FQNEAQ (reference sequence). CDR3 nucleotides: TGTGCCATTTCACAGGGGGCGCAGGATGAGCAGTTCTTC. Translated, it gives CAISQGAQDEQFF.

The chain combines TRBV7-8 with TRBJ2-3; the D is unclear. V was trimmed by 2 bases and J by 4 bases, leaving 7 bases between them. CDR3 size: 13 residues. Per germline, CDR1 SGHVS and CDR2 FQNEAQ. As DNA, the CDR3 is TGTGCCAGCAGCTTACAGATTGCAGATACGCAGTATTTT. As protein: CASSLQIADTQYF.

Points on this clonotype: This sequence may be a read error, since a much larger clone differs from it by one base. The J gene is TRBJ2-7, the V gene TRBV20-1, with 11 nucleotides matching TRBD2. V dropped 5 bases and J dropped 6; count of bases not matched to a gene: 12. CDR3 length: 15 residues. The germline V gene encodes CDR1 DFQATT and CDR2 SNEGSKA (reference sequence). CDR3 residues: CSARRGTSGACEQYF. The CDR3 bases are TGCAGTGCTCGCCGAGGGACTAGCGGAGCCTGCGAGCAGTACTTC.